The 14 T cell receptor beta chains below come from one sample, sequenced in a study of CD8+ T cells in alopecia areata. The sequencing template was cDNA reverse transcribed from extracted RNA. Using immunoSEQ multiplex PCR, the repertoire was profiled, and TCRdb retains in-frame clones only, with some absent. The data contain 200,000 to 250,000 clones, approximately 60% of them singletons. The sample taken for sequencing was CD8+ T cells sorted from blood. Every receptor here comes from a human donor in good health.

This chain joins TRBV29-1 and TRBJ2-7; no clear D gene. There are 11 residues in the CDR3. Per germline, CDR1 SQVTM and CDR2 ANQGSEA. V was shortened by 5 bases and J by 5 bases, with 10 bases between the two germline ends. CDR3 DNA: TGCAGCGTTCCGTATGGTGACGAGCAGTACTTC. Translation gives CSVPYGDEQYF.

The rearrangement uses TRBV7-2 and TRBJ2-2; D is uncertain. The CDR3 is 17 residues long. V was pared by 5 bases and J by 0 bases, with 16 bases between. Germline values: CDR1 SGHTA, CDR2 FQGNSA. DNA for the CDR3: TGTGCCAGCAGCGAAGGGATAGGACGGACGAACACCGGGGAGCTGTTTTTT. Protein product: CASSEGIGRTNTGELFF.

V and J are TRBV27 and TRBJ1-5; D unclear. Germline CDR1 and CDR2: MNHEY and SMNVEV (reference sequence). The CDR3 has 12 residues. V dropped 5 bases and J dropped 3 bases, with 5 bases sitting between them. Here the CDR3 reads CASSPINQPQHF. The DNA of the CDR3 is TGTGCCAGCAGTCCGATCAATCAGCCCCAGCATTTT.

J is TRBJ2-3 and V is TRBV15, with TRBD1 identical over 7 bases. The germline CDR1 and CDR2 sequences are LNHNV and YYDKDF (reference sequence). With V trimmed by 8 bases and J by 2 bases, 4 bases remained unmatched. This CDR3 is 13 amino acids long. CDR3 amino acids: CATGDRVTDTQYF. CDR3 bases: TGTGCCACCGGCGACAGGGTCACAGATACGCAGTATTTT.

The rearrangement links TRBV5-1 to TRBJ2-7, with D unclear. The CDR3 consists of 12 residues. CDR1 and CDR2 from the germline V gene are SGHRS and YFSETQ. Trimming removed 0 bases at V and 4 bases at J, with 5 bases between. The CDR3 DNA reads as TGCGCCAGCAGCTTGGCCTTGTACGAGCAGTACTTC. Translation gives CASSLALYEQYF.

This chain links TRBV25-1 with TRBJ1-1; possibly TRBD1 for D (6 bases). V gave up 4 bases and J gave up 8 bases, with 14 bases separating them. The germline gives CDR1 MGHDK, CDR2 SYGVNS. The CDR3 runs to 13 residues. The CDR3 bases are TGTGCCAGCAGTGCCTTAGGACAGCACGAAGCTTTCTTT. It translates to CASSALGQHEAFF.

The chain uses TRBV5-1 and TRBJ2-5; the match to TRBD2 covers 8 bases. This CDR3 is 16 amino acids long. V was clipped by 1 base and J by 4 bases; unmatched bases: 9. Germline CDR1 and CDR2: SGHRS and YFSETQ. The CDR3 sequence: CASSLRGGLRGETQYF. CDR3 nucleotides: TGCGCCAGCAGCTTGCGGGGGGGCCTGCGAGGAGAGACCCAGTACTTC.

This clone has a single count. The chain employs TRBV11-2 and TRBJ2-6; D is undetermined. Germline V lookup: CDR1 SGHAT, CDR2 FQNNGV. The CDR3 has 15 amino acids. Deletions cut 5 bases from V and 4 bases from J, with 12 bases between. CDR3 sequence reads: CASSPVLLGANVLTF. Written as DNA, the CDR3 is TGTGCCAGCAGCCCAGTTTTGCTCGGGGCCAACGTCCTGACTTTC.

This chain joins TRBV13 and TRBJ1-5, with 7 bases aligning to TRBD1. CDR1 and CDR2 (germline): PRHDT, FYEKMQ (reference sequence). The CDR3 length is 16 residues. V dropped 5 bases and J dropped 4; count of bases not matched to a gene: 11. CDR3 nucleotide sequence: TGTGCCAGCAGCCTCGGCAGGACAGGATCGAATCAGCCCCAGCATTTT. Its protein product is CASSLGRTGSNQPQHF.

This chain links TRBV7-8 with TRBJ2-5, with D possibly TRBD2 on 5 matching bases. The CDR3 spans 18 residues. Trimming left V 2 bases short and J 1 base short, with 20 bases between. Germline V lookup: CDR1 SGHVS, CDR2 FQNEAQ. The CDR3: CASSLLFLEDYSQETQYF. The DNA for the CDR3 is TGTGCCAGCAGCTTACTTTTCCTAGAAGACTATAGCCAAGAGACCCAGTACTTC.

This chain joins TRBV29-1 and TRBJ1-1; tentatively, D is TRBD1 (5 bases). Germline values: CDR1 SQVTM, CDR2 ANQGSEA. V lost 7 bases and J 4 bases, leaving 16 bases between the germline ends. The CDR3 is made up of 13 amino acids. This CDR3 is CSGRQYGGTEAFF. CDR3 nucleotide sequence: TGCAGCGGCCGACAGTACGGGGGCACTGAAGCTTTCTTT.

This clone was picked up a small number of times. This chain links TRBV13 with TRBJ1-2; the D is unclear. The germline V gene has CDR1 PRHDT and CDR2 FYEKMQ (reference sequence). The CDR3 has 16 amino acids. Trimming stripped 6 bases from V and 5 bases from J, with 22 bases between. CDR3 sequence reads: CASSSRASIKRYGYTF. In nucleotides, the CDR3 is TGTGCCAGCAGTTCTCGGGCCTCGATAAAAAGATATGGCTACACCTTC.

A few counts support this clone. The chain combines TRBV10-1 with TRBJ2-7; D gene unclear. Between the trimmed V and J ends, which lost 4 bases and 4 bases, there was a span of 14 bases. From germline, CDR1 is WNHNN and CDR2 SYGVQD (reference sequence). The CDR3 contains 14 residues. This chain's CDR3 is CASSGTPGLYEQYF. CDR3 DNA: TGCGCCAGCAGTGGAACACCTGGTTTATACGAGCAGTACTTC.

CDR3 sequence (DNA): TGCGCCAGCAGCCCGGAACAGGGTGCCACAGATACGCAGTATTTT. The encoded protein is CASSPEQGATDTQYF. This sequence joins TRBV5-1 and TRBJ2-3; D perhaps matches TRBD1 (6 bases). Trimming cost V 4 bases and J 2 bases, with 14 bases left between them. The germline V gene has CDR1 SGHRS and CDR2 YFSETQ. CDR3 size: 15 residues.